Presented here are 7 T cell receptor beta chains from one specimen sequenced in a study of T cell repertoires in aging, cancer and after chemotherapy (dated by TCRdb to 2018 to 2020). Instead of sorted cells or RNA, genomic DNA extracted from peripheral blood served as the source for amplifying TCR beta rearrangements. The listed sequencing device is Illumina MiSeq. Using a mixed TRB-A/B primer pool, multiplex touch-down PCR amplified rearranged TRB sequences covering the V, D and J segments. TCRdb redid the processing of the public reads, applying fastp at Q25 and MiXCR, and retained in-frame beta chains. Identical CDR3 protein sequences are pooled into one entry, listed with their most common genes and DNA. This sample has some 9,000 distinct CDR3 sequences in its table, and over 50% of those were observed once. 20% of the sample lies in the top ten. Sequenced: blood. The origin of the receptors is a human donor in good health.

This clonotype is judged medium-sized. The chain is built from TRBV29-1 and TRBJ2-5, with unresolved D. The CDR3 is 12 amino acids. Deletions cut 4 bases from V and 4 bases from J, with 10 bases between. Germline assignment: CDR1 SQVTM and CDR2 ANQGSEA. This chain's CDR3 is CSVVAIRETQYF. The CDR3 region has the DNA TGCAGCGTTGTCGCCATCAGAGAGACCCAGTACTTC.

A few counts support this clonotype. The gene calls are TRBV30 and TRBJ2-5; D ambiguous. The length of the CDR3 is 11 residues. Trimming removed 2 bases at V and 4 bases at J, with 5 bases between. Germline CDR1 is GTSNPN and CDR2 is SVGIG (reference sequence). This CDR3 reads CAWSPRETQYF. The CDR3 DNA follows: TGTGCCTGGAGTCCAAGAGAGACCCAGTACTTC.

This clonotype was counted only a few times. The CDR3 protein is CASYRDRGRRGANVLTF. In DNA form, the CDR3 reads TGTGCCTCTTACCGGGACAGGGGTAGAAGGGGGGCCAACGTCCTGACTTTC. The chain joins TRBV30 to TRBJ2-6, with 10 nucleotides matching TRBD1. Germline assignment: CDR1 GTSNPN and CDR2 SVGIG (reference sequence). The CDR3 totals 17 residues. The trim removed 7 bases at V and 4 bases at J, leaving 13 bases unmatched.

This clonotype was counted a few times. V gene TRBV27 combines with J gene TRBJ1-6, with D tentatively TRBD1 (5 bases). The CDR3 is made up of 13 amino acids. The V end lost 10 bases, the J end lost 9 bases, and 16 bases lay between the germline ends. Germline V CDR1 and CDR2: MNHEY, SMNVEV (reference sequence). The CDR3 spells CAILSQGGSPLHF. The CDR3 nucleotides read TGTGCCATCCTATCTCAGGGAGGTTCACCCCTCCACTTT.

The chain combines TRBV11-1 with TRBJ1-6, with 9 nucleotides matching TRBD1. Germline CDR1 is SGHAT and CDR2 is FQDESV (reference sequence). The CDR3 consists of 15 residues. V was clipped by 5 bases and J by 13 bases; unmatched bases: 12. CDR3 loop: CASSPTGGGADPLHF. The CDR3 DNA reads TGTGCCAGCAGCCCAACAGGGGGCGGGGCGGATCCCCTCCACTTT.

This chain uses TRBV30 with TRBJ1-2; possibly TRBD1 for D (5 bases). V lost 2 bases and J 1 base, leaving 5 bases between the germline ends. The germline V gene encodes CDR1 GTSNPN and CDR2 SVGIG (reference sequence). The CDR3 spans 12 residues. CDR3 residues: CAWSRGNYGYTF. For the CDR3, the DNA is TGTGCCTGGAGTAGGGGTAACTATGGCTACACCTTC.

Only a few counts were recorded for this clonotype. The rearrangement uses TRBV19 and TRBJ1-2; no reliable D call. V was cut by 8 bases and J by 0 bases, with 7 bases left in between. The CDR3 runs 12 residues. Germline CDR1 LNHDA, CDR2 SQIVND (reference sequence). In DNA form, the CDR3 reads TGTGCCAGTGGATTAGCTAACTATGGCTACACCTTC. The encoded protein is CASGLANYGYTF. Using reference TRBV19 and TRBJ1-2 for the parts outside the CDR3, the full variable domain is DGGITQSPKYLFRKEGQNVTLSCEQNLNHDAMYWYRQDPGQGLRLIYYSQIVNDFQKGDIAEGYSVSREKKESFPLTVTSAQKNPTAFYLCASGLANYGYTFGSGTRLTVV.